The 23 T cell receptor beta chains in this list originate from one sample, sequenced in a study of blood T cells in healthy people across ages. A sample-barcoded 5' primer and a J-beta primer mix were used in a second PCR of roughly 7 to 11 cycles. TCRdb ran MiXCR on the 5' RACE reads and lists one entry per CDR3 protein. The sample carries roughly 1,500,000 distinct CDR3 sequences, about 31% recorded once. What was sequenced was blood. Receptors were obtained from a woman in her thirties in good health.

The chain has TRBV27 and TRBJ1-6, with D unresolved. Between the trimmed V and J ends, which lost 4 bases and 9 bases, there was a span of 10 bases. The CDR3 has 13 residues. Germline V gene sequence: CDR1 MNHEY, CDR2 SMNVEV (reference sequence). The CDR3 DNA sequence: TGTGCCAGCAGTTCAAACGAGGGTTCACCCCTCCACTTT. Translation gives CASSSNEGSPLHF.

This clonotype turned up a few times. As DNA, the CDR3 is TGCGCCAGCAGCCCGGGACAGGAGTTCTACGAGCAGTACTTC. Translation gives CASSPGQEFYEQYF. The chain employs TRBV5-1 and TRBJ2-7; 8 bases match TRBD1. J gave up 3 bases and V 4 bases, and 6 bases lay outside the gene matches. CDR1 is SGHRS and CDR2 is YFSETQ in the germline V gene. The CDR3 has 14 residues.

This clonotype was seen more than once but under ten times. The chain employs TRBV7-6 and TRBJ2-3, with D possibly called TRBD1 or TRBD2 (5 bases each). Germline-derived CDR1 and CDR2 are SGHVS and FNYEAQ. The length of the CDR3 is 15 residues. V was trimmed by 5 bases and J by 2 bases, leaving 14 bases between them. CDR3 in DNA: TGTGCCAGCAGCCGCACCGGGGCCACCACAGATACGCAGTATTTT. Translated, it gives CASSRTGATTDTQYF. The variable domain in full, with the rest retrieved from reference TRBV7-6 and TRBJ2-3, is GAGVSQSPRYKVTKRGQDVALRCDPISGHVSLYWYRQALGQGPEFLTYFNYEAQQDKSGLPNDRFSAERPEGSISTLTIQRTEQRDSAMYRCASSRTGATTDTQYFGPGTRLTVL.

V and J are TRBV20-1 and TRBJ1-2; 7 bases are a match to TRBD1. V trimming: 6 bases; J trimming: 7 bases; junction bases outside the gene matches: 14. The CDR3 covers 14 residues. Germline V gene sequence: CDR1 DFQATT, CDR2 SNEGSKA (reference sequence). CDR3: CSAIDRANPFGYTF. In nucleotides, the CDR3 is TGCAGTGCGATAGACAGGGCCAATCCGTTTGGCTACACCTTC.

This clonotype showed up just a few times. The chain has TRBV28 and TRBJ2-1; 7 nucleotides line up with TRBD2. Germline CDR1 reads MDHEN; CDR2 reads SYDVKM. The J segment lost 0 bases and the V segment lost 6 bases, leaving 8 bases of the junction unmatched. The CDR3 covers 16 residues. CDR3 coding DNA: TGTGCCAGCAGCGGGGAGGGACTCAGCTCCTACAATGAGCAGTTCTTC. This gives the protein CASSGEGLSSYNEQFF.

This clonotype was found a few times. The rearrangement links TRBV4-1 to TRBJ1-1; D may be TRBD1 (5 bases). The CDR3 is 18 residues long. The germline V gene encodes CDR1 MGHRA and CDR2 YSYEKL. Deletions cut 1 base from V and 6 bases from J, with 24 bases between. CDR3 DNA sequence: TGCGCCAGCAGCCAAGCCCTGACCCCAATACTCGGGGGGTCTGAAGCTTTCTTT. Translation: CASSQALTPILGGSEAFF.

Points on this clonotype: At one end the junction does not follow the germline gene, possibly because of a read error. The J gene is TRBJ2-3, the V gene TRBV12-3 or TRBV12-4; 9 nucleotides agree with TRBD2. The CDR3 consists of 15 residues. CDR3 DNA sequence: TGTGTCAGCAGTCTTAGCGGGGGCCGCACAGATACGCAGTATTTT. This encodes CVSSLSGGRTDTQYF.

This CDR3 is CASSVFREGSYEQYF. The CDR3 DNA reads as TGTGCCAGCAGTGTATTCAGGGAAGGGTCCTACGAGCAGTACTTC. V usage is TRBV2 and J usage is TRBJ2-7, with D perhaps TRBD1 (5 bases). This CDR3 spans 15 amino acids. V was clipped by 4 bases and J by 1 base, with 14 bases between them. Germline V gene sequence: CDR1 SNHLY, CDR2 FYNNEI.

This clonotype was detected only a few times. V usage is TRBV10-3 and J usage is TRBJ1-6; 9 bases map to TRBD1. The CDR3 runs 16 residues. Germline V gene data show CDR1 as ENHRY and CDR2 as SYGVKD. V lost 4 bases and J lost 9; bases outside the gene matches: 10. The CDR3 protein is CAISGAAPGQGSPLHF. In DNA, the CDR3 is TGTGCCATCAGTGGCGCGGCCCCGGGACAGGGTTCACCCCTCCACTTT.

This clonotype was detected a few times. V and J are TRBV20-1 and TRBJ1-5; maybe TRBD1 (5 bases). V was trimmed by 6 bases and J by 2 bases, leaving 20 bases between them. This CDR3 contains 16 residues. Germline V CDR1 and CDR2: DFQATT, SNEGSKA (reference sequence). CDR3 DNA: TGCAGTGCCGCCGCCGGGGCGAACGTCGGCAATCAGCCCCAGCATTTT. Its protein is CSAAAGANVGNQPQHF.

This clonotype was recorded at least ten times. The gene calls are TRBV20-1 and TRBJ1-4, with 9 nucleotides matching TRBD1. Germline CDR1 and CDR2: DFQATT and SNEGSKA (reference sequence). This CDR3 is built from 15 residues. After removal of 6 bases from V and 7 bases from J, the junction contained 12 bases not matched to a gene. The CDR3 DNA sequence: TGCAGTGCAACCCGGGACAGGGCCGACGCTGAAAAACTGTTTTTT. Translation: CSATRDRADAEKLFF.

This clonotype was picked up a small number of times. CDR3 residues: CASSLGGTGVAYEQYF. The DNA of the CDR3 is TGTGCCAGCAGTTTGGGAGGGACAGGGGTCGCCTACGAGCAGTACTTC. The V gene is TRBV12-3 or TRBV12-4, the J gene TRBJ2-7; TRBD1 agrees at 10 bases. The CDR3 covers 16 residues. Losses at the gene ends were 3 bases for V and 2 bases for J; bases not matched to a gene: 7.

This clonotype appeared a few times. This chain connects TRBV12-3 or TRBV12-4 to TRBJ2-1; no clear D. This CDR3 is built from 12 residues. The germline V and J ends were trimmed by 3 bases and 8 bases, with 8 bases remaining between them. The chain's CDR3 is CASSFVFDEQFF. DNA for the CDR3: TGTGCCAGCAGTTTCGTTTTTGATGAGCAGTTCTTC.

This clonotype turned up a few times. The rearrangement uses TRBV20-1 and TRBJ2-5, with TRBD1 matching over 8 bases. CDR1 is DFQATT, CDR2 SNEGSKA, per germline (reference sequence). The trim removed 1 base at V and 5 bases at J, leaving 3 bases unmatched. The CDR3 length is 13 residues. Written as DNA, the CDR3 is TGCAGTGCTAGAGTGGACAGGGCGGAGACCCAGTACTTC. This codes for CSARVDRAETQYF.

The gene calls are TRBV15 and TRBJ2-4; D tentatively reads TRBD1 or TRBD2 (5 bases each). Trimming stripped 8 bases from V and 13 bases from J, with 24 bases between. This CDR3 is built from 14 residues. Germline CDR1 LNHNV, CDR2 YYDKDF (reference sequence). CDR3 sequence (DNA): TGTGCCACCTCGAACCGGGACCCATCCCTGGAGCAGTACTTC. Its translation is CATSNRDPSLEQYF. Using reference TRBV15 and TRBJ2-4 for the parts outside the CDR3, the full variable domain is DAMVIQNPRYQVTQFGKPVTLSCSQTLNHNVMYWYQQKSSQAPKLLFHYYDKDFNNEADTPDNFQSRRPNTSFCFLDIRSPGLGDTAMYLCATSNRDPSLEQYFGAGTRLSVL.

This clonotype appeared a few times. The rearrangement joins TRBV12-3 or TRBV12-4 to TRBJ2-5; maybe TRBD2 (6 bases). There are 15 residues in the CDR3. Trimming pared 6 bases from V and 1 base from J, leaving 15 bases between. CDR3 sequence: CASSQSGLPQETQYF. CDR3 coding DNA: TGTGCCAGCAGCCAAAGTGGACTACCCCAAGAGACCCAGTACTTC.

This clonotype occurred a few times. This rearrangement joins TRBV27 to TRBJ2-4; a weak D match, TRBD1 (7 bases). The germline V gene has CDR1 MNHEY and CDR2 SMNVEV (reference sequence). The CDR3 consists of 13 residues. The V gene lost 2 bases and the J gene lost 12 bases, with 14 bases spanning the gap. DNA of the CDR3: TGTGCCAGCAGTTTAAGCAGGGGGGCGCGTCAGTACTTC. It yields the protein CASSLSRGARQYF.

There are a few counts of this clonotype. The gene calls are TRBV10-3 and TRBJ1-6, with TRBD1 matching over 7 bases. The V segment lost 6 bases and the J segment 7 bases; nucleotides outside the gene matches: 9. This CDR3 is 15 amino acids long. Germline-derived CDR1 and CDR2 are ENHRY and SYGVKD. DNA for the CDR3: TGTGCCATCAGCCAGGACAGGCCTGCCAATTCACCCCTCCACTTT. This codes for CAISQDRPANSPLHF.

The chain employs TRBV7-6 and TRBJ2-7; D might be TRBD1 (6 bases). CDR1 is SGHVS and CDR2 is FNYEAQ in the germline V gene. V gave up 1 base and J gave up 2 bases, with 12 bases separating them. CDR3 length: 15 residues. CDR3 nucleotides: TGTGCCAGCAGCTTAGGAAGGACAGCTCCCTACGAGCAGTACTTC. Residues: CASSLGRTAPYEQYF.

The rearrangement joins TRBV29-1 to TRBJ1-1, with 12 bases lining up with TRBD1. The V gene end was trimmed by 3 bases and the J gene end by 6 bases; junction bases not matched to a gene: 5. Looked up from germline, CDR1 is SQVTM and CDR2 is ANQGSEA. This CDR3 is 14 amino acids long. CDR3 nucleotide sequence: TGCAGCGTTGAGATATGGGACAGGGGGCCTGAAGCTTTCTTT. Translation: CSVEIWDRGPEAFF. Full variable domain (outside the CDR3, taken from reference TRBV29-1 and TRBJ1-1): SAVISQKPSRDICQRGTSLTIQCQVDSQVTMMFWYRQQPGQSLTLIATANQGSEATYESGFVIDKFPISRPNLTFSTLTVSNMSPEDSSIYLCSVEIWDRGPEAFFGQGTRLTVV.

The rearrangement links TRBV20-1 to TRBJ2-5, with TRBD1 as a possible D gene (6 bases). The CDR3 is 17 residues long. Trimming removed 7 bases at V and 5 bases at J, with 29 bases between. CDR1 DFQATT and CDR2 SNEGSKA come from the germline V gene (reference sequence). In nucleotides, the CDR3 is TGCAGTGGGTCTGGGGGCCGTTTCAGCCAGGGCGTGGAGACCCAGTACTTC. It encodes CSGSGGRFSQGVETQYF.

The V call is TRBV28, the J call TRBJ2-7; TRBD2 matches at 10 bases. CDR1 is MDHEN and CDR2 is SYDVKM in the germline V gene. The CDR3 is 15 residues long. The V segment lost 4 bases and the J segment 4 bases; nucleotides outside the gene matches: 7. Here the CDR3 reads CASSSDGTSVYEQYF. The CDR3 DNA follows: TGTGCCAGCAGTTCCGACGGGACTAGCGTTTACGAGCAGTACTTC.

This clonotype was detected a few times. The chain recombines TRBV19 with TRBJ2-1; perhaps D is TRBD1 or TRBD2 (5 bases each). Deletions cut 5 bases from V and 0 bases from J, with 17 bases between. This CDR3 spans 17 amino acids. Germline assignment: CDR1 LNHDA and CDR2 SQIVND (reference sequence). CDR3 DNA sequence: TGTGCCAGTAGTCTACGGGACCGTGCAGGCTCCTACAATGAGCAGTTCTTC. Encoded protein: CASSLRDRAGSYNEQFF. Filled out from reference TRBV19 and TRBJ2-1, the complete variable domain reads DGGITQSPKYLFRKEGQNVTLSCEQNLNHDAMYWYRQDPGQGLRLIYYSQIVNDFQKGDIAEGYSVSREKKESFPLTVTSAQKNPTAFYLCASSLRDRAGSYNEQFFGPGTRLTVL.